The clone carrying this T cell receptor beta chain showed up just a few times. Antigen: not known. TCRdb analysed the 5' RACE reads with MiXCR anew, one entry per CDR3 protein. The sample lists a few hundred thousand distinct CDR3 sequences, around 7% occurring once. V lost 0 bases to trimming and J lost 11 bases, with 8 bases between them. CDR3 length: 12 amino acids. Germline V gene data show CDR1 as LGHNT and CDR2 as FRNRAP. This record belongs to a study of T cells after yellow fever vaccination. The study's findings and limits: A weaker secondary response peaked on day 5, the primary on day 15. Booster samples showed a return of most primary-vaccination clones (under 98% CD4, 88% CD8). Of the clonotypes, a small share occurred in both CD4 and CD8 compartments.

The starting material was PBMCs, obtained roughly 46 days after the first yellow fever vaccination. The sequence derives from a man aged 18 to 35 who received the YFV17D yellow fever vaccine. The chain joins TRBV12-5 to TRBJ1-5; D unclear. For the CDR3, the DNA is TGTGCTAGTGGTTTGGTAGAAGAGTCCCAGCATTTT. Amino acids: CASGLVEESQHF.